This T cell receptor (beta chain) was sequenced during a study of cytomegalovirus exposure and HLA in healthy donors. Whole-study findings and limits: A later analysis linked 16,951 TCR beta sequences to HLA alleles at 0.05 false discovery rate. CMV antigen specificity of a few CMV-associated chains was confirmed in vitro.

Healthy individuals who donated bone marrow served as the donors. Primers included in the PCR were 60 Vbeta and 13 Jbeta primers. TCRdb's table, derived via immunoSEQ multiplex PCR, lists solely in-frame clones and lacks some. The sample has roughly 100,000 clones, over 60% seen once. A note on this clone: The target antigen is unknown.

From germline, CDR1 is SGHRS and CDR2 YFSETQ. This CDR3 has 16 amino acids. V was pared by 0 bases and J by 0 bases, with 11 bases between. Specimen: PBMCs. The chain recombines TRBV5-1 with TRBJ2-3, with D possibly matching TRBD1 (5 bases). The TCR sequence derives from a woman aged 50 to 60 in good health and CMV-seropositive. The CDR3 nucleotides are TGCGCCAGCAGCTTGGTGGGCAGGGTGAGCACAGATACGCAGTATTTT. Encoded protein: CASSLVGRVSTDTQYF.